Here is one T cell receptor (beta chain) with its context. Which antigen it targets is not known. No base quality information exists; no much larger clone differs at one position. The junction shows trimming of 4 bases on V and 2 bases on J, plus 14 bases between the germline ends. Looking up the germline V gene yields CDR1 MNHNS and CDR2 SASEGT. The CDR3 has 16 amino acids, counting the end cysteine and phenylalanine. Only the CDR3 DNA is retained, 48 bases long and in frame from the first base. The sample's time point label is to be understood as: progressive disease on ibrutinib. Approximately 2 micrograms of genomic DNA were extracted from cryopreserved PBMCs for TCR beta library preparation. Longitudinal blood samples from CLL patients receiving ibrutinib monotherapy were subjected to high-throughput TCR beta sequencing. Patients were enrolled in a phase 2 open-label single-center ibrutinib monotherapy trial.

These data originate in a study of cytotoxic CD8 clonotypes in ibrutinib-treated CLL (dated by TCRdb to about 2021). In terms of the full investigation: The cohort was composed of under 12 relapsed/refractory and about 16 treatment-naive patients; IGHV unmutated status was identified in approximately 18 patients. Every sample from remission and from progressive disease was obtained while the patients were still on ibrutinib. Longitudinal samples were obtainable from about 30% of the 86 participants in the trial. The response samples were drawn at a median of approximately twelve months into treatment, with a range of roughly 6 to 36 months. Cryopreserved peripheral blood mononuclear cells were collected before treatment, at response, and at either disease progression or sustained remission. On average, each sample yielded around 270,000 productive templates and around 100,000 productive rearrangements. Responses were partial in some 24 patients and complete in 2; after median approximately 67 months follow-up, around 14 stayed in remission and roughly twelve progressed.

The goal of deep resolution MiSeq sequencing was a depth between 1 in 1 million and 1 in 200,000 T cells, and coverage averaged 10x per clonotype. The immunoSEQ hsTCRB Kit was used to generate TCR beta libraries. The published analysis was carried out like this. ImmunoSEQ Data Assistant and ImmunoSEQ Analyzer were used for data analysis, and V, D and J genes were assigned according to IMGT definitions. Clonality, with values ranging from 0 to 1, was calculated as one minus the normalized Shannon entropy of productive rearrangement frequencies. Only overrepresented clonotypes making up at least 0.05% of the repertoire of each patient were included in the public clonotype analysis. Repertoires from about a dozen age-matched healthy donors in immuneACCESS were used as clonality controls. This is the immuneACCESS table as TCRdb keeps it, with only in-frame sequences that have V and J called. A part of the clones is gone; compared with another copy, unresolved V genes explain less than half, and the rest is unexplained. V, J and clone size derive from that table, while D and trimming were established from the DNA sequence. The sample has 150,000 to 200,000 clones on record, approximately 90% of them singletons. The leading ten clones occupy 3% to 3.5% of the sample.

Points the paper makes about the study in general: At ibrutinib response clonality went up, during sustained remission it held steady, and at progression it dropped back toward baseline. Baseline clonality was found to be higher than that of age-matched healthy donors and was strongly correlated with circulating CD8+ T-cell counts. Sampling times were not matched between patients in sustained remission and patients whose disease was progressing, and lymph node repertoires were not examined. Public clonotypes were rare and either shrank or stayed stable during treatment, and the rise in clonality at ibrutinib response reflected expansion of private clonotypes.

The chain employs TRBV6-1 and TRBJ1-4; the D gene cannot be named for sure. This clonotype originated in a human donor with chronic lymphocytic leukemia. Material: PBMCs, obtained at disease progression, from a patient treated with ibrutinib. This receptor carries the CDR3 CASSVGRQYTNEKLFF. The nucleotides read TGTGCCAGCAGTGTAGGACGGCAGTACACTAATGAAAAACTGTTTTTT.